This is a list of T cell receptor beta chains from one sample in a study of OX40 agonist ivuxolimab in advanced cancers. Profiling relied on immunoSEQ multiplex PCR, and the TCRdb table lists in-frame clones only, not all of them. The sample includes tens of thousands of clones, 85% to 90% of them seen just once. The sample here was CD4+ or CD8+ T cells sorted from blood, taken in a trial of the OX40 agonist ivuxolimab. The receptors derive from an adult with an advanced solid tumor such as melanoma, head and neck, liver or kidney cancer. Both conserved end residues are part of each CDR3. A D gene is named only where the DNA matches it firmly. Clone sizes are given selectively: once, few, many, or a class where the clone is expanded.

clone size: .; V gene: TRBV7-9; D gene: TRBD1; J gene: TRBJ2-7; CDR3 protein: CASSLVGGQGSYEQYF; CDR3 DNA: TGTGCCAGCAGCTTAGTAGGGGGACAGGGCTCCTACGAGCAGTACTTC
clone size: .; V gene: TRBV7-9; D gene: TRBD1; J gene: TRBJ1-4; CDR3 protein: CASNSGTGDGKLFF; CDR3 DNA: TGTGCCAGCAACTCTGGGACAGGGGACGGAAAACTGTTTTTT
clone size: .; V gene: TRBV27; D gene: .; J gene: TRBJ2-7; CDR3 protein: CASSASYEQYF; CDR3 DNA: TGTGCCAGCAGTGCTTCCTACGAGCAGTACTTC
clone size: once; V gene: TRBV14; D gene: .; J gene: TRBJ2-7; CDR3 protein: CASSPRGFYEQYF; CDR3 DNA: TGTGCCAGCAGCCCCCGAGGGTTCTACGAGCAGTACTTC
clone size: .; V gene: TRBV27; D gene: TRBD2; J gene: TRBJ2-1; CDR3 protein: CASSTGLAGVNEQFF; CDR3 DNA: TGTGCCAGCAGTACTGGACTAGCGGGAGTCAATGAGCAGTTCTTC
clone size: once; V gene: TRBV18; D gene: .; J gene: TRBJ2-2; CDR3 protein: CAIIGGSGELFF; CDR3 DNA: TGTGCCATCATCGGGGGTTCCGGGGAGCTGTTTTTT
clone size: .; V gene: TRBV30; D gene: .; J gene: TRBJ1-1; CDR3 protein: CAWSVALNTEAFF; CDR3 DNA: TGTGCCTGGAGTGTTGCACTGAACACTGAAGCTTTCTTT
clone size: few; V gene: TRBV18; D gene: TRBD1; J gene: TRBJ2-6; CDR3 protein: CASSPPGQPGVGANVLTF; CDR3 DNA: TGTGCCAGCTCACCACCGGGACAGCCAGGTGTCGGGGCCAACGTCCTGACTTTC
clone size: .; V gene: TRBV6-1; D gene: TRBD1; J gene: TRBJ1-2; CDR3 protein: CASSGQGAVYGYTF; CDR3 DNA: TGTGCCAGCAGTGGTCAGGGGGCGGTCTATGGCTACACCTTC
clone size: .; V gene: TRBV30; D gene: .; J gene: TRBJ2-1; CDR3 protein: CALGLGQFLFGQFF; CDR3 DNA: TGTGCTTTGGGTTTAGGACAGTTTCTTTTCGGGCAGTTCTTC
clone size: .; V gene: TRBV2; D gene: .; J gene: TRBJ2-3; CDR3 protein: CASPLAAQLAPSTDTQYF; CDR3 DNA: TGTGCCAGCCCCCTAGCCGCACAACTAGCCCCTAGCACAGATACGCAGTATTTT
clone size: .; V gene: TRBV6-4; D gene: .; J gene: TRBJ2-3; CDR3 protein: CASSERASATDTQYF; CDR3 DNA: TGTGCCAGCAGTGAGAGGGCTAGCGCCACAGATACGCAGTATTTT
clone size: .; V gene: TRBV7-3; D gene: .; J gene: TRBJ2-7; CDR3 protein: CASSYEQYF; CDR3 DNA: TGTGCCAGCAGTTACGAGCAGTACTTC